The rows below give T cell receptor beta chains drawn from one sample of a study of early T cells in non-severe SARS-CoV-2 infection. TCRdb analysed the 5' RACE reads with MiXCR anew, one entry per CDR3 protein. The data hold tens of thousands of distinct CDR3 sequences, with roughly a tenth observed a single time. The sample taken for sequencing was whole blood. Receptors originate from an adult who was a healthcare worker with PCR-confirmed SARS-CoV-2 infection or an uninfected control (not recorded which). Both conserved end residues are part of each CDR3. D genes are given only for firm matches. The listing skips clone size in some rows; elsewhere it reads once, few, many or a size class.

abundance	v_gene	d_gene	j_gene	CDR3aa	CDR3nt
few	TRBV6-2/TRBV6-3	-	TRBJ2-5	CASTGTRRIETQYF	TGTGCCAGCACGGGGACCCGGCGGATCGAGACCCAGTACTTC
-	TRBV2	-	TRBJ2-1	CASSPGGIRGNEQFF	TGTGCCAGCAGCCCCGGCGGAATACGGGGCAATGAGCAGTTCTTC
-	TRBV6-6	-	TRBJ2-2	CASSYVNTGELFF	TGTGCCAGCAGTTACGTGAACACCGGGGAGCTGTTTTTT
many	TRBV25-1	-	TRBJ1-3	CASSEAGSLGNTIYF	TGTGCCAGCAGTGAGGCAGGATCTCTCGGAAACACCATATATTTT
few	TRBV7-9	-	TRBJ2-7	CASSPRPSTPYEQYF	TGTGCCAGCAGCCCCAGGCCCTCTACGCCCTACGAGCAGTACTTC
few	TRBV7-9	-	TRBJ1-6	CASSTTNSPLHF	TGTGCCAGCAGTACAACAAATTCACCCCTCCACTTT
few	TRBV19	-	TRBJ2-1	CASSPTRNNEQFF	TGTGCCAGTAGCCCGACTAGAAACAATGAGCAGTTCTTC
few	TRBV12-3/TRBV12-4	TRBD1	TRBJ1-5	CASRGGQFQPQHF	TGTGCCAGCAGAGGGGGACAGTTTCAGCCCCAGCATTTT
-	TRBV6-1	-	TRBJ1-1	CASSEHSGNTEVFF	TGTGCCAGCAGTGAACACTCAGGGAACACTGAAGTTTTCTTT
-	TRBV9	-	TRBJ2-3	CASSVVNTDTQYF	TGTGCCAGCAGCGTAGTGAACACAGATACGCAGTATTTT
-	TRBV2	-	TRBJ2-7	CANNQEVDSYEQYF	TGTGCCAACAACCAGGAGGTCGACTCCTACGAGCAGTACTTC
many	TRBV7-9	TRBD2	TRBJ2-1	CASSSPAGGDYNEQFF	TGTGCCAGCAGCTCACCAGCGGGGGGGGATTACAATGAGCAGTTCTTC
few	TRBV9	-	TRBJ2-2	CASSVGGFTGELFF	TGTGCCAGCAGCGTAGGGGGATTCACCGGGGAGCTGTTTTTT
many	TRBV20-1	TRBD2	TRBJ2-3	CSVPSGSTDTQYF	TGCAGTGTTCCTAGCGGGTCCACAGATACGCAGTATTTT
-	TRBV21-1	-	TRBJ2-7	CASSKREPRGEQYF	TGTGCCAGCAGCAAAAGGGAGCCGCGTGGTGAGCAGTACTTC
few	TRBV9	TRBD2	TRBJ2-3	CASSVASVGAGGGDTQYF	TGTGCCAGCAGCGTAGCTTCCGTAGGAGCGGGGGGAGGAGATACGCAGTATTTT
-	TRBV7-3	-	TRBJ1-1	CASSLTVQTEAFF	TGTGCCAGCAGCTTAACGGTACAGACTGAAGCTTTCTTT
few	TRBV2	-	TRBJ2-1	CASSEIHGVGFF	TGTGCCAGCAGTGAAATCCACGGGGTGGGGTTCTTC
many	TRBV9	-	TRBJ1-4	CASSVTSATNEKLFF	TGTGCCAGCAGCGTAACGAGCGCAACTAATGAAAAACTGTTTTTT
few	TRBV30	TRBD1	TRBJ1-4	CAWSVWDSNEKLFF	TGTGCCTGGAGTGTCTGGGACAGCAATGAAAAACTGTTTTTT